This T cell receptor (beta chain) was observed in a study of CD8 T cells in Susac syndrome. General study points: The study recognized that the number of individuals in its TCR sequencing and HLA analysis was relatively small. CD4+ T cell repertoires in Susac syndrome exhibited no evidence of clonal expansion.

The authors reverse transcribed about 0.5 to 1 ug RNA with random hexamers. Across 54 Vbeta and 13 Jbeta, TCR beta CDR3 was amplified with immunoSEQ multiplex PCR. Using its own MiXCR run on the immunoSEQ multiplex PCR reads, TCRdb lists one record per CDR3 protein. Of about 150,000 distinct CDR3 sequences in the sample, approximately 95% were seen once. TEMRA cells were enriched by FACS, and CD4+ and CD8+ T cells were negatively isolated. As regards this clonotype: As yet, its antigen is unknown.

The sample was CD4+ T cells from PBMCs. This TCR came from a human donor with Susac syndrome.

CDR3 in DNA: TGTGCCAGCAGTGACCGATCCTATGGCTACACCTTC. The encoded protein is CASSDRSYGYTF. V gene TRBV6-1 combines with J gene TRBJ1-2, with no clear D. The length of the CDR3 is 12 residues. The germline V gene encodes CDR1 MNHNS and CDR2 SASEGT. Trimming took off 3 bases at V and 4 bases at J, with 6 bases between the two ends.